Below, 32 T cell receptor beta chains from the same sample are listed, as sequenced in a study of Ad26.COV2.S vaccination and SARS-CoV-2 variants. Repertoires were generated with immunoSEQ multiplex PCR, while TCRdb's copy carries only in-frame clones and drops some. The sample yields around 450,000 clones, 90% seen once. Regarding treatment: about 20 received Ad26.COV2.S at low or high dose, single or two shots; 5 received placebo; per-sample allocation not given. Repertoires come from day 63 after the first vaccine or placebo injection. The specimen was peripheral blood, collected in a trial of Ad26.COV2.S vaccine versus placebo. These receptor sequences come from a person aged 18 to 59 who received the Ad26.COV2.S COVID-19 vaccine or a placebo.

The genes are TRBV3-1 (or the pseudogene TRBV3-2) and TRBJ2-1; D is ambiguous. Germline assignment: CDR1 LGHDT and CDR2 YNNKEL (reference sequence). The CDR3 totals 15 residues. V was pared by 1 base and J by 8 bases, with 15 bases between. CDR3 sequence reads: CASSQGVYVMDEQFF. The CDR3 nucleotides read TGTGCCAGCAGCCAAGGAGTTTACGTTATGGATGAGCAGTTCTTC.

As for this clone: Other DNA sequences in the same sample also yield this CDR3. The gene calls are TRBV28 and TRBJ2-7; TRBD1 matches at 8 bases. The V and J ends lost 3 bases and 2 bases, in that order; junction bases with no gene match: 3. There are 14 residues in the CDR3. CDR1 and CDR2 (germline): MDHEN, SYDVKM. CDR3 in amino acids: CASSLAGGPYEQYF. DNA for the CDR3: TGTGCCAGCAGTTTGGCAGGGGGCCCCTACGAGCAGTACTTC. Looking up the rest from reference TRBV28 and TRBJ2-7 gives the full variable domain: DVKVTQSSRYLVKRTGEKVFLECVQDMDHENMFWYRQDPGLGLRLIYFSYDVKMKEKGDIPEGYSVSREKKERFSLILESASTNQTSMYLCASSLAGGPYEQYFGPGTRLTVT.

CDR3: CASSFSRGPLQETQYF. CDR3 sequence (DNA): TGCGCCAGCAGCTTTTCCAGGGGGCCCTTACAAGAGACCCAGTACTTC. The chain has TRBV5-1 and TRBJ2-5, with 8 bases aligning to TRBD1. This CDR3 contains 16 residues. V gave up 2 bases and J gave up 2 bases; unmatched junction bases: 8. Germline values: CDR1 SGHRS, CDR2 YFSETQ.

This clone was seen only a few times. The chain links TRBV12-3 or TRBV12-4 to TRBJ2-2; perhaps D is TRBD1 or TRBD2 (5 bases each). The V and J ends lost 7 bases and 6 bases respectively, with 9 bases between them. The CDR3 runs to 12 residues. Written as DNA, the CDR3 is TGTGCCAGCAACAGAGGGGCCGGGGAGCTGTTTTTT. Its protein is CASNRGAGELFF.

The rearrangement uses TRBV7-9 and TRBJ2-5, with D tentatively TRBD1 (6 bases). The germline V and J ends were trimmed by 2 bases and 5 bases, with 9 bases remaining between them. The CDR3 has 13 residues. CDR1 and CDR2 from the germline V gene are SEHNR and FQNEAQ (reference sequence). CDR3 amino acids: CASSLQGTETQYF. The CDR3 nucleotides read TGTGCCAGCAGCTTACAGGGGACGGAGACCCAGTACTTC.

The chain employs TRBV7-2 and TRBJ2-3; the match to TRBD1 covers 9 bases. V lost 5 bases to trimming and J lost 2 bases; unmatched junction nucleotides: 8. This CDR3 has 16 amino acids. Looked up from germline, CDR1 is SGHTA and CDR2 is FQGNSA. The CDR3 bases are TGTGCCAGCAGCCAAACCGGGACAGGGTACACAGATACGCAGTATTTT. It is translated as CASSQTGTGYTDTQYF.

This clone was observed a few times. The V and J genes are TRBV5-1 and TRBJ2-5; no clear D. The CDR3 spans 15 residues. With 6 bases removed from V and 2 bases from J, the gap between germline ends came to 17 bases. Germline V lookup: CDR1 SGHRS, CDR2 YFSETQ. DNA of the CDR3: TGCGCCAGCACTTGGGCCGCACAGAGACAAGAGACCCAGTACTTC. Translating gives CASTWAAQRQETQYF.

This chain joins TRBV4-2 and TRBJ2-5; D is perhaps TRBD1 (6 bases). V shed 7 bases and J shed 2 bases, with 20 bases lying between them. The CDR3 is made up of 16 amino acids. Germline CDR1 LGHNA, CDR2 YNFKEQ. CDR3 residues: CASNGEQGSGQETQYF. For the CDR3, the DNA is TGTGCCAGCAACGGGGAACAGGGTTCTGGACAAGAGACCCAGTACTTC.

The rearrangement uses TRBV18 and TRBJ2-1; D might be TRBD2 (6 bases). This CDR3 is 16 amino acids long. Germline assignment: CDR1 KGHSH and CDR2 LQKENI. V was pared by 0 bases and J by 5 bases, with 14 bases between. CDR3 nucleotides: TGTGCCAGCTCACCACCGGGGGGAGTAGGACACAATGAGCAGTTCTTC. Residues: CASSPPGGVGHNEQFF.

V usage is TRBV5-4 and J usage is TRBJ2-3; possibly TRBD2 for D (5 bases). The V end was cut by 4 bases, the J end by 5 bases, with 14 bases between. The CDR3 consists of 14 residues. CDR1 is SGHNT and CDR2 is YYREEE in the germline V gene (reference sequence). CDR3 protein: CASSGSREVDTQYF. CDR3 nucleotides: TGTGCCAGCAGCGGGTCGAGGGAAGTAGATACGCAGTATTTT.

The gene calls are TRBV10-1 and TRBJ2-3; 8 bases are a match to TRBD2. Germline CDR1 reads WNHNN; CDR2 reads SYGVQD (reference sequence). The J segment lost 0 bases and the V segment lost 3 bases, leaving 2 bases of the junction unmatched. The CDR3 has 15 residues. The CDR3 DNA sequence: TGCGCCAGCAGTGATGGGACTAGAAGCACAGATACGCAGTATTTT. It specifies CASSDGTRSTDTQYF.

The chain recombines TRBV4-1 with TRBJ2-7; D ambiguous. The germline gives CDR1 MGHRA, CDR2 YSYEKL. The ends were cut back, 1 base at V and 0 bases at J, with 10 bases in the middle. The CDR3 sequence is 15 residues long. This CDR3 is CASSQGASRSYEQYF. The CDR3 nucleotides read TGCGCCAGCAGCCAAGGGGCTAGTCGCTCCTACGAGCAGTACTTC.

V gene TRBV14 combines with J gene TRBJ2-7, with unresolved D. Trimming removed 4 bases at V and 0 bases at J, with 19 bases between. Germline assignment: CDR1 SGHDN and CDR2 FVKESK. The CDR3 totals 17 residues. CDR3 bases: TGTGCCAGCAGCCTCGCTACGGGTCTTTTGAGCTCCTACGAGCAGTACTTC. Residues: CASSLATGLLSSYEQYF.

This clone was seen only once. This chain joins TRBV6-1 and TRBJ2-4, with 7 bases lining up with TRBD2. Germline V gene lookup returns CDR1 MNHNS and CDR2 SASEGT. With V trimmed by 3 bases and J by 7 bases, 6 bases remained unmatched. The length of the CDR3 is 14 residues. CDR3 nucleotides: TGTGCCAGCAGTGAGACTAGCCTCCCGAACATTCAGTACTTC. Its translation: CASSETSLPNIQYF.

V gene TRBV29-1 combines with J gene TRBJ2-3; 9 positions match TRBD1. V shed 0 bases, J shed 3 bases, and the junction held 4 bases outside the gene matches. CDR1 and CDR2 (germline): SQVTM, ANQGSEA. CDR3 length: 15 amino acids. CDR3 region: CSVEDLQGATDTQYF. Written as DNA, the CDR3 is TGCAGCGTTGAAGATTTACAGGGGGCTACAGATACGCAGTATTTT.

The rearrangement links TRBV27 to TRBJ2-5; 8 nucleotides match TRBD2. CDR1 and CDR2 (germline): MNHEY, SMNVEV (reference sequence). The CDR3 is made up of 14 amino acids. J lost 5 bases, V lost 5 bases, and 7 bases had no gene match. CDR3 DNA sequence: TGTGCCAGCAGTAGCGGGAGCGTTTTGGAGACCCAGTACTTC. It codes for CASSSGSVLETQYF.

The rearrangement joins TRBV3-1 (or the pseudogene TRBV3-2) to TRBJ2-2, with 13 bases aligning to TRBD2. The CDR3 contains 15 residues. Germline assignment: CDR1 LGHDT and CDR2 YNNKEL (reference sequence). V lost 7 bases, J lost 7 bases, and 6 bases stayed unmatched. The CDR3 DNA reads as TGTGCCAGCACCCGGACTAGCGGGAGCATCGGGGAGCTGTTTTTT. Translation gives CASTRTSGSIGELFF.

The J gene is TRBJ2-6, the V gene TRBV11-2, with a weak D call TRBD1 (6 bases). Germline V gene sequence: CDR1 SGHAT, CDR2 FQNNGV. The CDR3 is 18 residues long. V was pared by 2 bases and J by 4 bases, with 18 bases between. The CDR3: CASSLNRAILSGANVLTF. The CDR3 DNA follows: TGTGCCAGCAGCTTAAACAGGGCGATTCTGTCGGGGGCCAACGTCCTGACTTTC.

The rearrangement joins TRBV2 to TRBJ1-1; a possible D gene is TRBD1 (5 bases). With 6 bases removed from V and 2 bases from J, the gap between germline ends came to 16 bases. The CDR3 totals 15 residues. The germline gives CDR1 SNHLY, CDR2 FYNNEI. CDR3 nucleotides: TGTGCCAGCAGCACGGGGAGACAGAGAAACACTGAAGCTTTCTTT. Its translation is CASSTGRQRNTEAFF. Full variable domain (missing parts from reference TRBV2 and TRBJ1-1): EPEVTQTPSHQVTQMGQEVILRCVPISNHLYFYWYRQILGQKVEFLVSFYNNEISEKSEIFDDQFSVERPDGSNFTLKIRSTKLEDSAMYFCASSTGRQRNTEAFFGQGTRLTVV.

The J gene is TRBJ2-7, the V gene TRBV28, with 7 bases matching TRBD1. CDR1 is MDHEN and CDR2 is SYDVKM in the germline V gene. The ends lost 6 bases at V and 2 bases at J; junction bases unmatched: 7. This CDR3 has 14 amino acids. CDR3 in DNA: TGTGCCAGCAGCAGGACAGGCTCGACCTACGAGCAGTACTTC. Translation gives CASSRTGSTYEQYF.

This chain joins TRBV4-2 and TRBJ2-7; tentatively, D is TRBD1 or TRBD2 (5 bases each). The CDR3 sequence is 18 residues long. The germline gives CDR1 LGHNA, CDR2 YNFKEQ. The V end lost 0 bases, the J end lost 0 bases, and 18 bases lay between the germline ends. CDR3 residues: CASSQDLGAPTLSYEQYF. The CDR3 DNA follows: TGTGCCAGCAGCCAAGATCTCGGGGCCCCGACTCTCTCCTACGAGCAGTACTTC.

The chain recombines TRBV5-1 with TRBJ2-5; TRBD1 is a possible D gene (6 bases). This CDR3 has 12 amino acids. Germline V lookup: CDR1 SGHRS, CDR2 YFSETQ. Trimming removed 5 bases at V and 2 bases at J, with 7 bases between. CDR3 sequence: CASRDSQETQYF. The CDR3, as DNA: TGCGCCAGCAGGGACAGTCAAGAGACCCAGTACTTC.

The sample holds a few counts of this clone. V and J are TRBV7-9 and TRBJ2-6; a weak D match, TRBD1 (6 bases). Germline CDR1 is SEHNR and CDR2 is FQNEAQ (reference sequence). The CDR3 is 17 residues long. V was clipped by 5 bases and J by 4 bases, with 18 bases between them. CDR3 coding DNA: TGTGCCAGCAGCCCTCCCAGGGGCCCCTCGGGGGCCAACGTCCTGACTTTC. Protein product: CASSPPRGPSGANVLTF.

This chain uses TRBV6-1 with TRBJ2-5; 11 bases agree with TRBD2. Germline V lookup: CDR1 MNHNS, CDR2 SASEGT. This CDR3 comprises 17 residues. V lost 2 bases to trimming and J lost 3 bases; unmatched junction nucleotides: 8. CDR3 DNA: TGTGCCAGCAGTGAAAGGATTCGACTAGCGGGGAAAGAGACCCAGTACTTC. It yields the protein CASSERIRLAGKETQYF.

The CDR3 coding sequence is TGTGCCAGCAGTTCGTTGCGGGAGACCCAGTACTTC. Its protein is CASSSLRETQYF. The chain is built from TRBV28 and TRBJ2-5; no definite D call. The germline V gene has CDR1 MDHEN and CDR2 SYDVKM. CDR3 size: 12 residues. V was shortened by 4 bases and J by 5 bases, with 8 bases between the two germline ends.

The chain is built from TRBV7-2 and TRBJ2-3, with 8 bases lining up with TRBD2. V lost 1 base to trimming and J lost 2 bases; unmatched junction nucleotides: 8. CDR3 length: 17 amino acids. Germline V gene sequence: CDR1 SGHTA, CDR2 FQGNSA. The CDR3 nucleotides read TGTGCCAGCAGCTTAGTACCGACTAGCGACCACACAGATACGCAGTATTTT. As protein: CASSLVPTSDHTDTQYF.

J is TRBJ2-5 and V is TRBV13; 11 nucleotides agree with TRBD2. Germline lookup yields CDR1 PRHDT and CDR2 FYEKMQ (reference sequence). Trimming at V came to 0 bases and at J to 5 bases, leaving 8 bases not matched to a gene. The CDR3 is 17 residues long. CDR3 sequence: CASSLGGLAASGETQYF. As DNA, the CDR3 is TGTGCCAGCAGCTTAGGGGGACTAGCGGCGAGCGGTGAGACCCAGTACTTC.

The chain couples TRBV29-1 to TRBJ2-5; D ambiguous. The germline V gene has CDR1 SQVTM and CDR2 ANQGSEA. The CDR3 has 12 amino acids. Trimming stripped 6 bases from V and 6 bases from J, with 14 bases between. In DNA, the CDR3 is TGCAGCGTCCCGGTATCCGAGAAGACCCAGTACTTC. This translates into CSVPVSEKTQYF. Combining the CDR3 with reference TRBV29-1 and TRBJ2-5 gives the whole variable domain SAVISQKPSRDICQRGTSLTIQCQVDSQVTMMFWYRQQPGQSLTLIATANQGSEATYESGFVIDKFPISRPNLTFSTLTVSNMSPEDSSIYLCSVPVSEKTQYFGPGTRLLVL.

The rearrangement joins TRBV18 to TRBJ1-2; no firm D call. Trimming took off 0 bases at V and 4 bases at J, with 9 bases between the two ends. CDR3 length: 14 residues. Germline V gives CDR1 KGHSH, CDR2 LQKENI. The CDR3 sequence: CASSPPGIGYGYTF. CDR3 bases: TGTGCCAGCTCACCACCAGGTATCGGCTATGGCTACACCTTC.

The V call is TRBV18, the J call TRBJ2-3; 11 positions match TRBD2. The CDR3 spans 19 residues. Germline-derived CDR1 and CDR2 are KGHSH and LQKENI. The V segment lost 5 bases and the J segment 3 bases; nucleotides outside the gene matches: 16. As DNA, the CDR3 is TGTGCCAGCTCAACGCGACTTTCACTAGCGGGAGAATTGACAGATACGCAGTATTTT. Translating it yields CASSTRLSLAGELTDTQYF. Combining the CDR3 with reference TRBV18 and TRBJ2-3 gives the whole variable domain NAGVMQNPRHLVRRRGQEARLRCSPMKGHSHVYWYRQLPEEGLKFMVYLQKENIIDESGMPKERFSAEFPKEGPSILRIQQVVRGDSAAYFCASSTRLSLAGELTDTQYFGPGTRLTVL.

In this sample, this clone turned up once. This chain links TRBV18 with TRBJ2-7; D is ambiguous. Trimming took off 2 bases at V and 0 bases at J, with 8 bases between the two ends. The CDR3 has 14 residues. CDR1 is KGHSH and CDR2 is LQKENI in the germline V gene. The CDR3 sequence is CASSPTEFSYEQYF. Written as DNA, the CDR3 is TGTGCCAGCTCACCAACGGAGTTCTCCTACGAGCAGTACTTC. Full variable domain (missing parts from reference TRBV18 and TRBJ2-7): NAGVMQNPRHLVRRRGQEARLRCSPMKGHSHVYWYRQLPEEGLKFMVYLQKENIIDESGMPKERFSAEFPKEGPSILRIQQVVRGDSAAYFCASSPTEFSYEQYFGPGTRLTVT.

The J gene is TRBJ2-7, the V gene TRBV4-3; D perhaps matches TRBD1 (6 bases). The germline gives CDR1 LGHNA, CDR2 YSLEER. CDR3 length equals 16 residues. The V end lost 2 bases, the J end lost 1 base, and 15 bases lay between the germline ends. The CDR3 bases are TGCGCCAGCAGCCAAAGCGGTCCACAGGGTTCCTACGAGCAGTACTTC. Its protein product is CASSQSGPQGSYEQYF.